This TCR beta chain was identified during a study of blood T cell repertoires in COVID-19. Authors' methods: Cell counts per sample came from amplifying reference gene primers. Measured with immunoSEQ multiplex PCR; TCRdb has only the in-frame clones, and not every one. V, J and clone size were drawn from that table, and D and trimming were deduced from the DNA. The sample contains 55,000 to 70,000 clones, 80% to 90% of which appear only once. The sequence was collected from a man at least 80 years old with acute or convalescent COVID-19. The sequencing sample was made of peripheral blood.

The CDR3 loop is CSASDLRGEKLFF. CDR3 DNA: TGCAGTGCTAGTGACCTACGGGGAGAAAAACTGTTTTTT. The chain has TRBV20-1 and TRBJ1-4, with unresolved D. The CDR3 extends over 13 amino acids. V gave up 3 bases and J gave up 8 bases, with 13 bases separating them. Germline V gene data show CDR1 as DFQATT and CDR2 as SNEGSKA (reference sequence).